Presented here are 15 T cell receptor beta chains from one specimen sequenced in a study of T cells after yellow fever vaccination. TCRdb redid the calling of the 5' RACE reads with MiXCR, one entry per CDR3 protein. Of approximately 300,000 distinct CDR3 sequences in the sample, roughly a tenth were seen once. The starting material was CD4+ T cells sorted from PBMCs, obtained 45 days after the yellow fever booster vaccination. Receptors were obtained from a man aged 18 to 35 who received the YFV17D yellow fever vaccine.

In this sample, this clonotype turned up a few times. The chain recombines TRBV5-1 with TRBJ2-2; D is unresolved. Trimming took 7 bases from V and 0 from J, leaving 10 bases between them. This CDR3 has 14 amino acids. Germline V gives CDR1 SGHRS, CDR2 YFSETQ. CDR3 nucleotides: TGCGCCAGCGGTCCCTCTACGAACACCGGGGAGCTGTTTTTT. This encodes CASGPSTNTGELFF. Full variable domain (remainder filled in from reference TRBV5-1 and TRBJ2-2): KAGVTQTPRYLIKTRGQQVTLSCSPISGHRSVSWYQQTPGQGLQFLFEYFSETQRNKGNFPGRFSGRQFSNSRSEMNVSTLELGDSALYLCASGPSTNTGELFFGEGSRLTVL.

This clonotype was seen more than once but under ten times. The V and J genes are TRBV12-3 or TRBV12-4 and TRBJ2-6; unclear D gene. Trimming took off 3 bases at V and 4 bases at J, with 10 bases between the two ends. The CDR3 consists of 15 residues. CDR3 sequence: CASSLFGYGANVLTF. CDR3 nucleotide sequence: TGTGCCAGCAGTTTGTTTGGGTACGGGGCCAACGTCCTGACTTTC.

This clonotype was counted between two and nine times. The gene calls are TRBV20-1 and TRBJ1-1, with D unresolved. Germline V gene sequence: CDR1 DFQATT, CDR2 SNEGSKA (reference sequence). CDR3 length equals 13 residues. V lost 5 bases, J lost 9 bases, and 19 bases lay in between. The CDR3 is CSAQRTMIGQAFF. The CDR3 region has the DNA TGCAGTGCTCAGAGAACCATGATAGGCCAAGCTTTCTTT.

This clonotype came up many times. The V call is TRBV4-2, the J call TRBJ2-5; maybe TRBD2 (6 bases). V was pared by 0 bases and J by 4 bases, with 15 bases between. Per germline, CDR1 LGHNA and CDR2 YNFKEQ. CDR3 length: 16 amino acids. The CDR3 loop reads CASSQDPGTLGETQYF. The CDR3 coding sequence is TGTGCCAGCAGCCAAGATCCCGGGACTCTAGGAGAGACCCAGTACTTC.

This clonotype was recorded at least ten times. This sequence joins TRBV27 and TRBJ2-3; D gene uncertain. V was shortened by 3 bases and J by 5 bases, with 18 bases between the two germline ends. Per germline, CDR1 MNHEY and CDR2 SMNVEV (reference sequence). The CDR3 is 16 amino acids. For the CDR3, the DNA is TGTGCCAGCAGTTTCCAATCTAGTCCAAAGGGAGATACGCAGTATTTT. Translation: CASSFQSSPKGDTQYF.

This clonotype has more than one count but fewer than ten. J is TRBJ1-4 and V is TRBV7-2; maybe TRBD1 (6 bases). The CDR3 is 16 residues long. Trimming took 5 bases from V and 0 from J, leaving 13 bases between them. Germline V gene lookup returns CDR1 SGHTA and CDR2 FQGNSA. In DNA, the CDR3 is TGTGCCAGCAGCCAGGCGACAGGTGCAACTAATGAAAAACTGTTTTTT. Its protein product is CASSQATGATNEKLFF.

This clonotype was detected a few times. This chain joins TRBV10-3 and TRBJ1-2; TRBD1 matches 7 bases. The junction had 7 bases not matched to a gene; V was cut back by 3 bases and J by 3 bases. Germline V lookup: CDR1 ENHRY, CDR2 SYGVKD. The CDR3 consists of 15 residues. CDR3 coding DNA: TGTGCCATCAGTGAAAAAGGGGGCGAGGACTATGGCTACACCTTC. Residues: CAISEKGGEDYGYTF.

This clonotype was observed a few times. The V gene is TRBV6-6, the J gene TRBJ2-2, with TRBD1 matching 12 bases. The CDR3 is made up of 18 amino acids. The germline CDR1 and CDR2 sequences are MNHNY and SVGAGI (reference sequence). With 6 bases clipped from V and 8 bases from J, the junction kept 16 bases outside the gene matches. CDR3 DNA sequence: TGTGCCAGCAGAGGGACAGGGGGCCAACCTTTGGGCACAGGGGAGCTGTTTTTT. Amino acid sequence: CASRGTGGQPLGTGELFF.

This clonotype was seen a handful of times. The CDR3: CASSNPPGRRLTDTQYF. The CDR3 nucleotides are TGTGCCAGCAGCAATCCACCGGGACGGAGACTCACAGATACGCAGTATTTT. This rearrangement joins TRBV7-9 to TRBJ2-3; the D call may be TRBD1 or TRBD2 (5 bases each). From germline, CDR1 is SEHNR and CDR2 FQNEAQ (reference sequence). Trimming stripped 5 bases from V and 2 bases from J, with 20 bases between. The CDR3 loop spans 17 amino acids. Together with reference TRBV7-9 and TRBJ2-3, the CDR3 gives the full variable domain: DTGVSQNPRHKITKRGQNVTFRCDPISEHNRLYWYRQTLGQGPEFLTYFQNEAQLEKSRLLSDRFSAERPKGSFSTLEIQRTEQGDSAMYLCASSNPPGRRLTDTQYFGPGTRLTVL.

The J gene is TRBJ1-1, the V gene TRBV5-1; 10 nucleotides align to TRBD1. Germline CDR1 and CDR2: SGHRS and YFSETQ. With 2 bases clipped from V and 8 bases from J, the junction kept 3 bases outside the gene matches. This CDR3 region has 13 residues. Written as DNA, the CDR3 is TGCGCCAGCAGCTTAGGGACAGGGGAAGAAGCTTTCTTT. Protein sequence: CASSLGTGEEAFF.

This clonotype was found a few times. V gene TRBV6-5 combines with J gene TRBJ1-4, with D perhaps TRBD1 (6 bases). CDR1 MNHEY and CDR2 SVGAGI come from the germline V gene. Trimming stripped 5 bases from V and 7 bases from J, with 14 bases between. The CDR3 extends over 14 amino acids. The CDR3 loop reads CASSLSGRGEKLFF. The CDR3 DNA reads as TGTGCCAGCAGTCTAAGCGGCAGGGGTGAAAAACTGTTTTTT.

Many counts were recorded for this clonotype. The chain is built from TRBV7-2 and TRBJ2-7, with 8 bases aligning to TRBD2. V shed 1 base, J shed 2 bases, and the junction held 7 bases outside the gene matches. CDR3 length: 16 residues. Germline loops: CDR1 SGHTA, CDR2 FQGNSA. The CDR3 is CASSLGGSGMAYEQYF. The CDR3, as DNA: TGTGCCAGCAGCTTAGGTGGTAGCGGGATGGCCTACGAGCAGTACTTC.

This rearrangement joins TRBV7-3 to TRBJ2-2; D unclear. The V end lost 1 base, the J end lost 6 bases, and 6 bases lay between the germline ends. Germline V gene lookup returns CDR1 SGHTA and CDR2 FQGTGA. CDR3 length: 13 residues. The CDR3 protein is CASSLMQSGELFF. The CDR3 coding sequence is TGTGCCAGCAGCTTAATGCAATCCGGGGAGCTGTTTTTT.

This clonotype was seen only a few times. The chain uses TRBV12-3 or TRBV12-4 and TRBJ2-2, with 10 bases fitting TRBD1. V shed 6 bases, J shed 5 bases, and the junction held 6 bases outside the gene matches. The CDR3 covers 15 residues. For the CDR3, the DNA is TGTGCCAGCAGCCTGGGACAGGGGTTAACCGGGGAGCTGTTTTTT. Translating it yields CASSLGQGLTGELFF.

J is TRBJ2-7 and V is TRBV27; 12 positions match TRBD2. With V trimmed by 7 bases and J by 11 bases, 15 bases remained unmatched. CDR3 length: 15 residues. The V gene's germline CDR1 is MNHEY and CDR2 SMNVEV (reference sequence). The CDR3 here is CASTLRRLAGEVEYF. CDR3 in DNA: TGTGCCAGCACCCTCCGACGACTAGCGGGGGAAGTGGAGTACTTC.